A single T cell receptor beta chain is shown here with its context. Its antigen remains unidentified. The data originate from a study of cytomegalovirus exposure and HLA in healthy donors. Overall study results and limits: In the analysis, some V segments, TRBV6-2 and TRBV6-3 included, were excluded as indistinguishable. In an earlier analysis, productive rearrangement rates for most beta V segments clustered near 87% or 30%. In vitro assays verified that three CMV-associated chains recognized CMV antigens specifically. In a later analysis, a genetic analysis reported fewer productive-TCR N-insertions in an Asian-associated ancestry cluster than the cohort average.

Germline loops: CDR1 MNHEY, CDR2 SVGAGI. Trimming removed 9 bases at V and 8 bases at J, with 22 bases between. The CDR3 is 14 amino acids. The PCR ran on 60 Vbeta and 13 Jbeta primers. Generated by immunoSEQ multiplex PCR, the TCRdb table keeps only in-frame clones and is missing some. The table has about 150,000 clones, roughly 89% seen once. Sequencing input: PBMCs. V usage is TRBV6-5 and J usage is TRBJ1-2; weak D call: TRBD1 (5 bases). This receptor was identified in a woman in her 30s in good health and CMV-seronegative. This CDR3 is CASSWGVSSGGYTF. DNA for the CDR3: TGTGCCAGTTCCTGGGGGGTCTCCTCAGGAGGCTACACCTTC.